This T cell receptor (beta chain) stems from a study of T cells in Graves' hyperthyroidism and ophthalmopathy. Study-wide results and caveats: The model anticipated ophthalmopathy a median approximately 6.7 months pre-onset.

This clonotype was counted many times. The antigen is undetermined. The ends were cut back, 1 base at V and 2 bases at J, with 14 bases in the middle. The CDR3 is 16 amino acids. The germline gives CDR1 SGHRS, CDR2 YFSETQ. Amplification of TCR beta CDR3 regions used RNA as the template. Primed by the HTBI set, a first-round RT-PCR was run on the TCR CDR3. TCRdb used MiXCR to reprocess the multiplex PCR reads, holding one entry per CDR3 protein. The data contain some 50,000 distinct CDR3 sequences, less than 60% of them singletons. The chain has TRBV5-1 and TRBJ2-3; D tentatively reads TRBD1 or TRBD2 (5 bases each). The sample was blood. The TCR originated in a woman in her forties or fifties with Graves' ophthalmopathy. CDR3 loop: CASSLWSPGPTDTQYF. Here the CDR3 DNA reads TGCGCCAGCAGCTTGTGGTCTCCGGGGCCCACAGATACGCAGTATTTT.